The rows below give T cell receptor beta chains drawn from one sample of a study of blood T cell repertoires in COVID-19. Assay: immunoSEQ multiplex PCR; the TCRdb copy retains only in-frame clones and omits some. The sample carries hundreds of thousands of clones, 87% recorded once. Sequencing was done on a sample of PBMCs or T cells enriched from blood (not recorded which). The receptor source for this set is a man between 35 and 55 years old in a cohort exposed to, infected with or recovered from COVID-19 (not recorded which). Both conserved end residues are part of each CDR3. The D gene is left open where the match is weak. The listing skips clone size in some rows; elsewhere it reads once, few, many or a size class.

v_gene	j_gene	d_gene	abundance	CDR3nt	CDR3aa
TRBV18	TRBJ2-7	NA	NA	TGTGCCAGCTCACCAGCGGGACTGCAGGGGGGCGAGCAGTACTTC	CASSPAGLQGGEQYF
TRBV30	TRBJ1-4	TRBD1	NA	TGTGCCTGGAGTGTCGGACAGGGGGCTCGTGAAAAACTGTTTTTT	CAWSVGQGAREKLFF
TRBV14	TRBJ2-2	NA	NA	TGTGCCAGCAGCCTATCCGGACTTTCCGCGAACACCGGGGAGCTGTTTTTT	CASSLSGLSANTGELFF
TRBV10-3	TRBJ1-1	NA	NA	TGTGCCATCAGTGAAGGCAGGGGATTTTATAACACTGAAGCTTTCTTT	CAISEGRGFYNTEAFF
TRBV4-2	TRBJ1-2	NA	NA	TGTGCCAGCAGCCACCCGCAGGGGTCGAATGGCTACACCTTC	CASSHPQGSNGYTF
TRBV5-1	TRBJ2-5	TRBD2	once	TGCGCCAGCAGCCCTCCTTCGGGCGGGAGAGTGGAGGAGACCCAGTACTTC	CASSPPSGGRVEETQYF
TRBV6-1	TRBJ1-5	NA	NA	TGTGCCAGCAGTGCCCGGGGTAATCAGCCCCAGCATTTT	CASSARGNQPQHF
TRBV12-5	TRBJ1-6	NA	NA	TGTGCTAGTGCTGCGGGGCGAGTTAATTCACCCCTCCACTTT	CASAAGRVNSPLHF
TRBV4-1	TRBJ2-5	TRBD2	NA	TGCGCCAGCAGCCAGACGGGAGGGCCCTCGGAGACCCAGTACTTC	CASSQTGGPSETQYF
TRBV2	TRBJ2-3	TRBD2	once	TGTGCCAGCAGCATGGGACTAGCGGGACCAGATACGCAGTATTTT	CASSMGLAGPDTQYF
TRBV5-4	TRBJ2-7	TRBD2	once	TGTGCCAGCACCTCCGGGTCTAGCGGGAGCGAGCAGTACTTC	CASTSGSSGSEQYF
TRBV29-1	TRBJ2-2	NA	NA	TGCAGCGTTGGGACTGATGCGAACACCGGGGAGCTGTTTTTT	CSVGTDANTGELFF
TRBV5-1	TRBJ1-4	NA	NA	TGCGCCAGCAAATCTGGCGCGGGTAATGAAAAACTGTTTTTT	CASKSGAGNEKLFF
TRBV9	TRBJ2-1	TRBD2	NA	TGTGCCAGCAGCGTAGTGTCTAGCGGCGGGGGTGAGCAGTTCTTC	CASSVVSSGGGEQFF
TRBV3-1/TRBV3-2	TRBJ2-7	TRBD2	NA	TGTGCCAGCAGCCAAGTAAAATTAGCGGGAGGTTCGGGGGAGCAGTACTTC	CASSQVKLAGGSGEQYF
TRBV7-9	TRBJ2-2	NA	NA	TGTGCCAGCAGCTTAGTACAGGCGAACACCGGGGAGCTGTTTTTT	CASSLVQANTGELFF
TRBV25-1	TRBJ2-7	TRBD1	NA	TGTGCCAGCAGCGACACCGGGACAGGGGTTTACGAGCAGTACTTC	CASSDTGTGVYEQYF
TRBV21-1	TRBJ1-2	NA	once	TGTGCCAGCAGCAGCGGATCCACCCCCGGGACAGGGGTGGGTGTCTATGGCTACACCTTC	CASSSGSTPGTGVGVYGYTF
TRBV5-1	TRBJ2-5	NA	NA	TGCGCCAGCAGCTTGGGGACAGCTCAAGAGACCCAGTACTTC	CASSLGTAQETQYF
TRBV6-5	TRBJ2-7	TRBD2	NA	TGTGCCAGCACCTTCTTAGCGGGAGGGGTATACGAGCAGTACTTC	CASTFLAGGVYEQYF
TRBV19	TRBJ2-7	NA	NA	TGTGCCAGTAGTCCGGGACAAATATACGAGCAGTACTTC	CASSPGQIYEQYF
TRBV4-1	TRBJ1-2	NA	NA	TGCGCCAGCAGCCAAGATCTGGCGGGGGGCACATTCTATGGCTACACCTTC	CASSQDLAGGTFYGYTF
TRBV5-1	TRBJ2-1	NA	NA	TGCGCCAGCAGCTTCAACAGGGCAGGCGAGCAGTTCTTC	CASSFNRAGEQFF
TRBV5-1	TRBJ2-1	TRBD2	NA	TGCGCCAGCAGAGCTTTAGCGGGGAGGCTCAATGAGCAGTTCTTC	CASRALAGRLNEQFF
TRBV20-1	TRBJ1-1	NA	NA	TGCAGTGCTAGTCCCAGAACGAACACTGAAGCTTTCTTT	CSASPRTNTEAFF
TRBV5-5	TRBJ1-3	TRBD1	NA	TGTGCCAGCAGCCGAGGACAGGGAGGGAATGGAAACACCATATATTTT	CASSRGQGGNGNTIYF
TRBV10-2	TRBJ2-1	NA	once	TGCGCCAGCAGTGTGACGGGACACTACAATGAGCAGTTCTTC	CASSVTGHYNEQFF
TRBV2	TRBJ2-5	NA	NA	TGTGCCAGCACGTTTCAGGGGTCCGGAGAGACCCAGTACTTC	CASTFQGSGETQYF
TRBV6-4	TRBJ2-1	NA	NA	TGTGCCAGCTCACCGGGACTTCCCAATGAGCAGTTCTTC	CASSPGLPNEQFF
TRBV10-2	TRBJ2-7	TRBD2	NA	TGCGCCAGCACCCCCGGGGGGACTCTCGCTTTCCTCGAGCAGTACTTC	CASTPGGTLAFLEQYF
TRBV3-1/TRBV3-2	TRBJ1-3	NA	NA	TGTGCCAGCAGAAGCGATTACGGTGGAAACACCATATATTTT	CASRSDYGGNTIYF
TRBV5-1	TRBJ2-3	NA	NA	TGCGCCAGCAGCTTAACGGGAAGGAGCACAGATACGCAGTATTTT	CASSLTGRSTDTQYF
TRBV11-2	TRBJ2-7	TRBD2	NA	TGTGCCAGCAGCTTACTAGCGGAAATATACGAGCAGTACTTC	CASSLLAEIYEQYF
TRBV11-2	TRBJ2-6	TRBD1	NA	TGTGCCACAAACACCGGGACAGTACTCCGCTCTGGGGCCAACGTCCTGACTTTC	CATNTGTVLRSGANVLTF
TRBV5-1	TRBJ2-7	TRBD2	NA	TGCGCCAGCAGCTTAAAACGGGAGGGCCCCCACGAGCAGTACTTC	CASSLKREGPHEQYF
TRBV3-1/TRBV3-2	TRBJ2-7	TRBD2	NA	TGTGCCAGCAGCCAAGGGTCGCTAGCGGGAGGAAGGGCCTACGAGCAGTACTTC	CASSQGSLAGGRAYEQYF
TRBV3-1/TRBV3-2	TRBJ1-5	NA	NA	TGTGCCAGCAGCCACCTAGGAGATCAGCCCCAGCATTTT	CASSHLGDQPQHF
TRBV28	TRBJ1-1	NA	NA	TGTGCCAGCAGGACGGGGGGAATGAACACTGAAGCTTTCTTT	CASRTGGMNTEAFF
TRBV5-1	TRBJ2-2	TRBD1	NA	TGCGCCAGCAGCTGGGGGGACAGGAGGAACACCGGGGAGCTGTTTTTT	CASSWGDRRNTGELFF
TRBV5-1	TRBJ2-2	TRBD1	NA	TGCGCCAGCAGCTTGGACAGGGGACCCGGGGAGCTGTTTTTT	CASSLDRGPGELFF
TRBV6-6	TRBJ2-1	NA	NA	TGTGCCAGCAGTCCCGGGACTCGCTCCTACAATGAGCAGTTCTTC	CASSPGTRSYNEQFF
TRBV7-9	TRBJ2-1	NA	few	TGTGCCAGCAGCTTGTCAGGCCACTACAATGAGCAGTTCTTC	CASSLSGHYNEQFF